This TCR beta chain was identified during a study of control samples from healthy donors and cancer patients (dated by TCRdb to 2018 to 2020). On this clone: Its antigen remains undetermined. There are no base qualities to consult, and no much larger clone falls within one base.

Trimming removed 5 bases from V and 6 bases from J, leaving 13 bases between the germline ends. From a lookup of the germline V gene (reference sequence), CDR1 and CDR2 are SEHNR and FQNEAQ. Taken from cysteine to phenylalanine, the CDR3 has 13 residues. Here the CDR3 DNA is all that survives: 39 bases in frame from base 1. Libraries were made using the immunoSEQ multiplex PCR assay. TCRdb stores this immuneACCESS table with in-frame sequences only. Part of the clones is absent; in the studies checked, under half of the shortfall reflects unresolved V genes, and no reason is known for the rest. In all, the sample holds 70,000 to 90,000 clones, and approximately 90% of those were seen once. The ten top clones hold 1.9% of the sample.

The sequence links TRBV7-9 to TRBJ1-1; a tentative D call is TRBD1 (5 bases match). The sample was PBMCs. This TCR was sampled from a woman between 55 and 75 years old with head and neck cancer. In nucleotides, the sequence is TGTGCCAGCAGCATTAACCAGGGCGCTGAAGCTTTCTTT. The encoded protein is CASSINQGAEAFF.